These 31 T cell receptor beta chains share one sample of origin, sequenced in a study of identical twins. Each CDR3 protein is one row after TCRdb ran MiXCR on the 5' RACE reads. The table includes under 300,000 distinct CDR3 sequences, about 8.3% detected once. The sample was also linked to a second study, of yellow fever vaccine responses in identical twins.

The sample was CD8+ T cells sorted from blood. Receptors were obtained from a woman aged 18-29 years in good health.

The rearrangement joins TRBV20-1 to TRBJ2-1, with a tentative D call TRBD1 (5 bases). V was trimmed by 3 bases and J by 5 bases, leaving 5 bases between them. The CDR3 has 11 residues. Germline CDR1 and CDR2: DFQATT and SNEGSKA (reference sequence). The CDR3 loop reads CSASRDNEQFF. The CDR3, as DNA: TGCAGTGCTAGCAGGGACAATGAGCAGTTCTTC.

The gene calls are TRBV5-6 and TRBJ2-7; tentative D call: TRBD1 (5 bases). The CDR3 is 12 residues long. V was cut by 4 bases and J by 6 bases, with 11 bases left in between. Germline V gene sequence: CDR1 SGHDT, CDR2 YYEEEE. CDR3 sequence (DNA): TGTGCCAGCAGCCCCGGACATTCCGAGCAGTACTTC. Residues: CASSPGHSEQYF.

The sample holds many counts of this clonotype. The chain uses TRBV11-2 and TRBJ2-7, with 12 bases aligning to TRBD2. Germline CDR1 reads SGHAT; CDR2 reads FQNNGV. With V trimmed by 1 base and J by 4 bases, 11 bases remained unmatched. The CDR3 loop spans 18 amino acids. The CDR3 here is CASSLVARLAGDGYEQYF. For the CDR3, the DNA is TGTGCCAGCAGCTTAGTAGCCCGACTAGCGGGAGACGGGTACGAGCAGTACTTC.

The chain is built from TRBV24-1 and TRBJ2-7; D not certain. Trimming cost V 0 bases and J 0 bases, with 8 bases left between them. This CDR3 has 15 amino acids. CDR1 is KGHDR and CDR2 is SFDVKD in the germline V gene. The CDR3 sequence: CATSDLSQISYEQYF. The CDR3 nucleotides are TGTGCCACCAGTGATTTGTCTCAGATCTCCTACGAGCAGTACTTC.

The sample holds many counts of this clonotype. The rearrangement links TRBV4-1 to TRBJ1-2, with a weak D call TRBD1 (6 bases). The CDR3 runs 14 residues. Per germline, CDR1 MGHRA and CDR2 YSYEKL. Trimming cost V 0 bases and J 4 bases, with 9 bases left between them. This CDR3 is CASSQETGSYGYTF. The CDR3 bases are TGCGCCAGCAGCCAAGAAACAGGGAGCTATGGCTACACCTTC.

This chain links TRBV27 with TRBJ2-1, with a weak D call TRBD1 (6 bases). The CDR3 extends over 13 amino acids. Germline V gene sequence: CDR1 MNHEY, CDR2 SMNVEV (reference sequence). Trimming shortened V by 3 bases and J by 5 bases, and 8 bases separated the two germline ends. CDR3 in DNA: TGTGCCAGCAGTTTCGGGGACAACAATGAGCAGTTCTTC. It specifies CASSFGDNNEQFF.

Remarks on this clonotype: One base away lies a much larger clone, so this may be a sequencing read error. The CDR3 region is CASGSISNSDDTQYF. The CDR3 nucleotides read TGTGCCAGCGGATCGATCTCGAATTCCGACGATACGCAGTATTTT. The rearrangement links TRBV12-3 or TRBV12-4 to TRBJ2-3, with D unclear. V lost 8 bases and J lost 6, with 21 bases in between. The length of the CDR3 is 15 residues.

This clonotype appeared a few times. The chain has TRBV20-1 and TRBJ2-3; D might be TRBD2 (6 bases). V was trimmed by 0 bases and J by 0 bases, leaving 13 bases between them. The CDR3 is 16 residues long. CDR1 is DFQATT and CDR2 is SNEGSKA in the germline V gene (reference sequence). CDR3 DNA: TGCAGTGCTAGAGATCTACTAGCTCCAAGCACAGATACGCAGTATTTT. Translating it yields CSARDLLAPSTDTQYF.

This clonotype was counted many times. The V and J genes are TRBV2 and TRBJ2-7; D may be TRBD1 or TRBD2 (6 bases each). The CDR3 has 15 residues. CDR1 is SNHLY, CDR2 FYNNEI, per germline. V lost 6 bases, J lost 9 bases, and 24 bases lay in between. The CDR3: CASRAPGTQVEGQYF. CDR3 DNA sequence: TGTGCCAGCAGAGCCCCCGGGACACAGGTGGAGGGGCAGTACTTC.

This chain connects TRBV5-1 to TRBJ2-5; 13 positions agree with TRBD2. This CDR3 has 17 residues. Germline loops: CDR1 SGHRS, CDR2 YFSETQ. The junction had 4 bases not matched to a gene; V was cut back by 0 bases and J by 2 bases. The CDR3 region has the DNA TGCGCCAGCAGCTTGGGGACTAGCGGGGGACCTCAAGAGACCCAGTACTTC. Amino acids: CASSLGTSGGPQETQYF.

This clonotype has more than one count but fewer than ten. In DNA form, the CDR3 reads TGCAGTGCTAGAGATTACTTCGGGTCGGGACAAGCAACCGGGGAGCTGTTTTTT. Amino acids: CSARDYFGSGQATGELFF. V usage is TRBV20-1 and J usage is TRBJ2-2; D perhaps matches TRBD1 (6 bases). Trimming stripped 0 bases from V and 5 bases from J, with 22 bases between. The CDR3 runs 18 residues. Germline CDR1 DFQATT, CDR2 SNEGSKA (reference sequence).

J is TRBJ2-7 and V is TRBV13; TRBD1 matches at 9 bases. Germline trimming cut 4 bases from V and 0 bases from J; bases unmatched to any gene: 10. The length of the CDR3 is 17 residues. CDR1 is PRHDT, CDR2 FYEKMQ, per germline (reference sequence). The CDR3 nucleotides are TGTGCCAGCAGCTCAGTAGACCGGGACAGGGTCTCCTACGAGCAGTACTTC. This translates into CASSSVDRDRVSYEQYF.

This clonotype was seen a handful of times. This may stem from a read error, because a much larger clone lies one nucleotide away. The chain couples TRBV3-1 to TRBJ2-2; the D is unclear. CDR1 is LGHDT and CDR2 is YNNKEL in the germline V gene (reference sequence). The ends were cut back, 6 bases at V and 5 bases at J, with 4 bases in the middle. CDR3 size: 11 residues. The CDR3: CASSWTGELFF. The CDR3 DNA reads as TGTGCCAGCAGTTGGACCGGGGAGCTGTTTTTT.

The chain employs TRBV7-9 and TRBJ2-7, with D uncertain. Germline CDR1 and CDR2: SEHNR and FQNEAQ (reference sequence). This CDR3 has 14 amino acids. V was shortened by 4 bases and J by 3 bases, with 13 bases between the two germline ends. The CDR3 DNA follows: TGTGCCAGCAGCTCTTCGAGCGACCACTACGAGCAGTACTTC. This encodes CASSSSSDHYEQYF.

Only a few counts were recorded for this clonotype. J is TRBJ2-7 and V is TRBV20-1, with 8 bases matching TRBD2. V dropped 0 bases and J dropped 4; count of bases not matched to a gene: 8. Germline V gene data show CDR1 as DFQATT and CDR2 as SNEGSKA (reference sequence). CDR3 length equals 15 residues. The CDR3 nucleotides are TGCAGTGCTAGAGATATAACGGGGGGGCCGTACGAGCAGTACTTC. This translates into CSARDITGGPYEQYF.

This clonotype has more than one count but fewer than ten. The CDR3 DNA follows: TGTGCCAGCAGCCACCTTTTCGGGGAGCAGTACTTC. Amino acid sequence: CASSHLFGEQYF. The chain couples TRBV3-1 to TRBJ2-7; unclear D gene. CDR3 length: 12 amino acids. Germline CDR1 LGHDT, CDR2 YNNKEL (reference sequence). Trimming shortened V by 3 bases and J by 7 bases, and 10 bases separated the two germline ends.

This clonotype was seen repeatedly, ten times or more. The V and J genes are TRBV7-9 and TRBJ2-1, with 7 bases aligning to TRBD2. The CDR3 totals 12 residues. Germline V gene lookup returns CDR1 SEHNR and CDR2 FQNEAQ (reference sequence). With V trimmed by 0 bases and J by 16 bases, 6 bases remained unmatched. The CDR3 is CASSLAGGPIFF. CDR3 DNA: TGTGCCAGCAGCTTAGCGGGAGGGCCTATTTTCTTC.

This clonotype was found once. V is TRBV4-1 and J is TRBJ2-1; 9 bases align to TRBD2. With V trimmed by 0 bases and J by 4 bases, 13 bases remained unmatched. Germline V gene lookup returns CDR1 MGHRA and CDR2 YSYEKL. The CDR3 runs to 19 residues. This CDR3 reads CASSQDQMVAGAPYNEQFF. DNA of the CDR3: TGCGCCAGCAGCCAAGATCAGATGGTAGCGGGAGCACCGTACAATGAGCAGTTCTTC.

Ten or more counts support this clonotype. The rearrangement joins TRBV3-1 to TRBJ2-3, with D perhaps matching TRBD1 (6 bases). The CDR3 has 15 amino acids. Between the trimmed V and J ends, which lost 0 bases and 11 bases, there was a span of 18 bases. Germline CDR1 is LGHDT and CDR2 is YNNKEL (reference sequence). Here the CDR3 reads CASSQDSGPDSLQYF. CDR3 sequence (DNA): TGTGCCAGCAGCCAAGATTCCGGACCGGACAGCCTGCAGTATTTT.

This clonotype has a handful of counts. The chain uses TRBV7-9 and TRBJ2-1, with TRBD2 matching 8 bases. After removal of 7 bases from V and 14 bases from J, the junction contained 7 bases not matched to a gene. Germline CDR1 is SEHNR and CDR2 is FQNEAQ (reference sequence). The CDR3 spans 11 residues. The CDR3 loop is CASIIAGLKFF. Written as DNA, the CDR3 is TGTGCCAGCATCATAGCGGGACTAAAGTTCTTC.

This clonotype appeared a few times. The V and J genes are TRBV4-1 and TRBJ1-1; 9 bases are shared with TRBD1. The germline CDR1 and CDR2 sequences are MGHRA and YSYEKL. V trimming: 5 bases; J trimming: 1 base; junction bases outside the gene matches: 5. The CDR3 runs 15 residues. This chain's CDR3 is CASSLRDRENTEAFF. CDR3 nucleotide sequence: TGCGCCAGCAGCTTACGGGACAGGGAGAACACTGAAGCTTTCTTT.

Only a few counts were recorded for this clonotype. This chain connects TRBV28 to TRBJ1-1; possible D gene TRBD1, 6 bases. Trimming shortened V by 3 bases and J by 6 bases, and 11 bases separated the two germline ends. The germline CDR1 and CDR2 sequences are MDHEN and SYDVKM. The CDR3 sequence is 13 residues long. The CDR3 region is CASSFRQDAEAFF. CDR3 DNA sequence: TGTGCCAGCAGTTTTAGACAGGACGCTGAAGCTTTCTTT.

This chain connects TRBV7-9 to TRBJ1-2; 8 nucleotides match TRBD1. Germline CDR1 SEHNR, CDR2 FQNEAQ (reference sequence). This CDR3 comprises 14 residues. The ends lost 5 bases at V and 7 bases at J; junction bases unmatched: 9. The CDR3 loop reads CASSHGGTGGGYTF. CDR3 sequence (DNA): TGTGCCAGCAGCCATGGGGGGACAGGTGGTGGCTACACCTTC.

This clonotype has only a few counts. This chain uses TRBV7-2 with TRBJ2-3, with 9 bases that match TRBD2. This CDR3 is 16 amino acids long. V lost 2 bases and J lost 4; bases outside the gene matches: 7. CDR1 is SGHTA and CDR2 is FQGNSA in the germline V gene. Here the CDR3 DNA reads TGTGCCAGCAGCTTATGGCGGGGGGGTGAGTCAGATACGCAGTATTTT. It encodes CASSLWRGGESDTQYF.

The rearrangement links TRBV5-1 to TRBJ2-4; D gene uncertain. V lost 0 bases to trimming and J lost 3 bases, with 7 bases between them. The CDR3 runs 14 residues. The germline gives CDR1 SGHRS, CDR2 YFSETQ. CDR3 in amino acids: CASSLDQYKNIQYF. The DNA for the CDR3 is TGCGCCAGCAGCTTGGACCAATACAAAAACATTCAGTACTTC.

This clonotype has only a few counts. The chain recombines TRBV5-1 with TRBJ2-5; 9 bases are a match to TRBD2. With 0 bases clipped from V and 0 bases from J, the junction kept 9 bases outside the gene matches. This CDR3 has 18 amino acids. Germline CDR1 is SGHRS and CDR2 is YFSETQ. The DNA for the CDR3 is TGCGCCAGCAGCTTGGAAGAGCGGGGGGCCGTGTACCAAGAGACCCAGTACTTC. As protein: CASSLEERGAVYQETQYF.

The sample holds many counts of this clonotype. J is TRBJ2-2 and V is TRBV10-3; D unresolved. V lost 8 bases and J 0 bases, leaving 10 bases between the germline ends. Germline assignment: CDR1 ENHRY and CDR2 SYGVKD. The CDR3 loop spans 14 amino acids. The CDR3 reads CAICPSSNTGELFF. The CDR3, as DNA: TGTGCCATCTGTCCGAGCTCGAACACCGGGGAGCTGTTTTTT.

This clonotype was seen at least ten times. The chain recombines TRBV7-9 with TRBJ2-7; D gene ambiguous. CDR1 and CDR2 from the germline V gene are SEHNR and FQNEAQ (reference sequence). The CDR3 covers 13 residues. The germline V and J ends were trimmed by 4 bases and 1 base, with 8 bases remaining between them. The CDR3 spells CASSSLDSYEQYF. In DNA form, the CDR3 reads TGTGCCAGCAGCTCCCTAGATTCCTACGAGCAGTACTTC.

This clonotype showed up many times. The chain has TRBV20-1 and TRBJ2-7; 9 bases fit TRBD1. The germline CDR1 and CDR2 sequences are DFQATT and SNEGSKA (reference sequence). V lost 5 bases, J lost 3 bases, and 14 bases stayed unmatched. This CDR3 region has 16 residues. CDR3 amino acids: CSARNYRDRDFYEQYF. The CDR3 DNA sequence: TGCAGTGCTCGAAATTACCGGGACAGGGATTTCTACGAGCAGTACTTC.

The chain links TRBV24-1 to TRBJ2-7; 9 nucleotides line up with TRBD1. Germline trimming cut 6 bases from V and 3 bases from J; bases unmatched to any gene: 5. Germline lookup yields CDR1 KGHDR and CDR2 SFDVKD. The CDR3 runs 14 residues. In DNA, the CDR3 is TGTGCCACCAGTCCGGGACAGGGCCTCTACGAGCAGTACTTC. Its protein product is CATSPGQGLYEQYF.

The chain couples TRBV27 to TRBJ2-1, with 8 positions matching TRBD2. The CDR3 extends over 15 amino acids. Germline CDR1 MNHEY, CDR2 SMNVEV (reference sequence). V gave up 5 bases and J gave up 0 bases; unmatched junction bases: 3. DNA for the CDR3: TGTGCCAGCAGTATGACTAGCGACTCCTACAATGAGCAGTTCTTC. This gives the protein CASSMTSDSYNEQFF.